This TCR beta chain was obtained from a study of post-analysis software for immune sequencing data. Overall study results and limits: Compared with controls, patients had more of 4 to 6 TRBV segments, including TRBV5-6, TRBV5-1 and TRBV20-1. Compared against controls, patients with multiple sclerosis displayed significantly lower normalized Chao1 diversity.

Unique molecular identifiers featured in each of the TCR beta cDNA libraries. Researchers reported 400,000 to 550,000 cDNA molecules coming from about 0.98 to 11 million T cells. A single record per CDR3 protein comes from TCRdb applying MiXCR to the PCR reads. The table has approximately 400,000 distinct CDR3 sequences, roughly 38% seen once. Germline V CDR1 and CDR2: SQVTM, ANQGSEA. The CDR3 loop spans 13 amino acids. Trimming stripped 8 bases from V and 6 bases from J, with 18 bases between. About this clonotype: What it binds is not known.

The chain joins TRBV29-1 to TRBJ2-3; D unresolved. The specimen sequenced was blood. The receptor comes from a girl aged 5 to 17 with multiple sclerosis. The CDR3 coding sequence is TGCAGCATTTGGCGTCTCTGGGGTGATACGCAGTATTTT. Encoded protein: CSIWRLWGDTQYF.